The 15 T cell receptor beta chains below were found in one sample sequenced in a study of shared clonotypes between healthy human individuals. Assay: immunoSEQ multiplex PCR; the TCRdb copy retains only in-frame clones and omits some. The sample has over 850,000 clones, about 80% seen once; the top ten hold 0.6% to 0.75%. Sequenced input: memory CD4+ T cells from PBMCs. The sample's subset: CD45RA-negative fraction. These receptors were taken from a man between 18 and 29 years old in good health. Some clones in this sample may be carry-over from other donors' samples.

V is TRBV6-5 and J is TRBJ2-1; TRBD1 matches at 10 bases. The CDR3 spans 15 residues. Per the germline V gene, CDR1 is MNHEY and CDR2 is SVGAGI. V gave up 6 bases and J gave up 8 bases; unmatched junction bases: 10. The DNA for the CDR3 is TGTGCCAGCAGCCTCCGGGACAGGGGTTCCTATGAGCAGTTCTTC. As protein: CASSLRDRGSYEQFF.

This clone was observed once. The chain combines TRBV28 with TRBJ2-7; either TRBD1 or TRBD2 may supply D (5 bases each). The CDR3 sequence is 13 residues long. Germline V gene data show CDR1 as MDHEN and CDR2 as SYDVKM. Trimming removed 3 bases from V and 0 bases from J, with 6 bases in between. Here the CDR3 DNA reads TGTGCCAGCAGTTTGGGGGTCTCCTACGAGCAGTACTTC. Translating gives CASSLGVSYEQYF.

This chain links TRBV5-4 with TRBJ2-7; tentatively, D is TRBD1 (5 bases). Germline values: CDR1 SGHNT, CDR2 YYREEE (reference sequence). The CDR3 consists of 15 residues. Trimming removed 2 bases from V and 4 bases from J, with 16 bases in between. CDR3 coding DNA: TGTGCCAGCAGCTTCCGTGCAACAGGTCCTTACGAGCAGTACTTC. Translation: CASSFRATGPYEQYF.

The V and J genes are TRBV28 and TRBJ1-1; 7 bases agree with TRBD1. V was clipped by 3 bases and J by 5 bases; unmatched bases: 6. This CDR3 spans 14 amino acids. The germline gives CDR1 MDHEN, CDR2 SYDVKM. CDR3: CASSFLDRWTEAFF. CDR3 bases: TGTGCCAGCAGTTTTTTGGACAGGTGGACTGAAGCTTTCTTT.

This clone was picked up a small number of times. The chain links TRBV6-5 to TRBJ1-1, with a tentative D call TRBD1 (5 bases). The CDR3 runs 14 residues. V was clipped by 5 bases and J by 9 bases, with 19 bases between them. CDR1 and CDR2 from the germline V gene are MNHEY and SVGAGI. The CDR3 DNA reads as TGTGCCAGCAGTCCTGCTATGTGGGGCGGGAAAGCTTTCTTT. As protein: CASSPAMWGGKAFF.

V gene TRBV5-1 combines with J gene TRBJ1-1; perhaps TRBD1 as D (5 bases). Trimming cost V 4 bases and J 0 bases, with 13 bases left between them. The CDR3 runs to 15 residues. CDR1 and CDR2 (germline): SGHRS, YFSETQ. For the CDR3, the DNA is TGCGCCAGCAGCGCGGGGACGGCCGTGAACACTGAAGCTTTCTTT. Its translation is CASSAGTAVNTEAFF.

The V and J genes are TRBV6-5 and TRBJ1-5; 10 bases match TRBD1. The germline CDR1 and CDR2 sequences are MNHEY and SVGAGI. V dropped 4 bases and J dropped 11; count of bases not matched to a gene: 11. The CDR3 is 15 residues long. CDR3 in DNA: TGTGCCAGCAGTTCCGGGACAGGGGTGCCGTGGGCCCAGCATTTT. It specifies CASSSGTGVPWAQHF.

The chain carries TRBV6-5 and TRBJ2-5; possibly TRBD2 for D (5 bases). The CDR3 has 15 residues. Per the germline V gene, CDR1 is MNHEY and CDR2 is SVGAGI. The ends were cut back, 0 bases at V and 2 bases at J, with 10 bases in the middle. The CDR3: CASSYSGLFQETQYF. The DNA of the CDR3 is TGTGCCAGCAGTTACTCTGGACTGTTTCAAGAGACCCAGTACTTC.

This sequence joins TRBV5-4 and TRBJ2-1; D tentatively reads TRBD1 or TRBD2 (5 bases each). Trimming took 0 bases from V and 7 from J, leaving 8 bases between them. The V gene's germline CDR1 is SGHNT and CDR2 YYREEE (reference sequence). The CDR3 covers 13 residues. The CDR3 reads CASSLGGSNEQFF. The CDR3 coding sequence is TGTGCCAGCAGCTTGGGGGGGAGTAATGAGCAGTTCTTC.

This clone was seen only a few times. The rearrangement joins TRBV9 to TRBJ2-7; TRBD2 is a possible D gene (6 bases). Germline V lookup: CDR1 SGDLS, CDR2 YYNGEE. V lost 0 bases and J lost 2, with 12 bases in between. The CDR3 spans 15 residues. DNA for the CDR3: TGTGCCAGCAGCGTAGACGGTGCGGGAACCTACGAGCAGTACTTC. This encodes CASSVDGAGTYEQYF.

The chain links TRBV5-1 to TRBJ2-7; D gene unclear. Germline V CDR1 and CDR2: SGHRS, YFSETQ. With 4 bases removed from V and 4 bases from J, the gap between germline ends came to 15 bases. The CDR3 is 14 amino acids. DNA for the CDR3: TGCGCCAGCAGCCCCGCGACCCAGGCATACGAGCAGTACTTC. It codes for CASSPATQAYEQYF.

This clone occurred a few times. The rearrangement uses TRBV7-3 and TRBJ1-1; the D is unclear. Germline V CDR1 and CDR2: SGHTA, FQGTGA. CDR3 length: 14 residues. V lost 1 base and J 3 bases, leaving 9 bases between the germline ends. CDR3 region: CASSLIAGDTEAFF. The CDR3 DNA sequence: TGTGCCAGCAGCTTAATAGCCGGTGACACTGAAGCTTTCTTT.

About this clone: The sample contains more than one DNA sequence encoding this CDR3. This chain uses TRBV7-9 with TRBJ2-5; no definite D call. The CDR3 covers 14 residues. V was cut by 5 bases and J by 0 bases, with 10 bases left in between. Germline V gene data show CDR1 as SEHNR and CDR2 as FQNEAQ (reference sequence). The CDR3 region is CASSRRLDQETQYF. The DNA for the CDR3 is TGTGCCAGCAGCCGCCGACTGGACCAAGAGACCCAGTACTTC.

To note about this clone: The missing conserved phenylalanine or tryptophan at the end of this CDR3 makes a read error likely. This chain links TRBV2 with TRBJ1-2, with 8 nucleotides matching TRBD1. This CDR3 has 13 amino acids. Germline assignment: CDR1 SNHLY and CDR2 FYNNEI. V trimming: 6 bases; J trimming: 3 bases; junction bases outside the gene matches: 3. CDR3 sequence reads: CASSQQGDYGYTL. CDR3 in DNA: TGTGCCAGCAGCCAACAGGGGGACTATGGCTACACCCTC.

In DNA, the CDR3 is TGTGCCAGCAGCCGACACACGTCTAACTATGGCTACACCTTC. Translating it yields CASSRHTSNYGYTF. This sequence joins TRBV14 and TRBJ1-2, with D hard to call. Germline CDR1 and CDR2: SGHDN and FVKESK. There are 14 residues in the CDR3. The V gene lost 4 bases and the J gene lost 0 bases, with 9 bases spanning the gap.